Below, 4 T cell receptor beta chains from the same sample are listed, as sequenced in a study of blood T cell repertoires in COVID-19. Profiled with immunoSEQ multiplex PCR; TCRdb holds only in-frame clones, not every one. This sample has over 600,000 clones; 85% to 90% occur once, and the top ten carry 0.2% to 0.3%. Sequenced: peripheral blood. The receptor set was obtained from a woman under 30 with acute or convalescent COVID-19.

The chain carries TRBV7-9 and TRBJ1-3; 7 bases align to TRBD1. Germline V gene data show CDR1 as SEHNR and CDR2 as FQNEAQ (reference sequence). V was pared by 6 bases and J by 0 bases, with 11 bases of the junction left unmatched. This CDR3 is built from 17 residues. The CDR3 protein is CASSFNGDSFSGNTIYF. The CDR3 DNA sequence: TGTGCCAGCAGTTTTAATGGGGACAGTTTCTCTGGAAACACCATATATTTT.

V gene TRBV7-9 combines with J gene TRBJ2-7; D perhaps matches TRBD1 (6 bases). The ends were cut back, 5 bases at V and 2 bases at J, with 13 bases in the middle. The CDR3 length is 14 residues. Per germline, CDR1 SEHNR and CDR2 FQNEAQ (reference sequence). CDR3 sequence: CASSPRQATYEQYF. The CDR3 bases are TGTGCCAGCAGCCCTAGACAGGCTACCTACGAGCAGTACTTC.

The CDR3 DNA sequence: TGTGCCAGCAGCGGCCGGGGACAGTGGGGTTATAATTCACCCCTCCACTTT. As protein: CASSGRGQWGYNSPLHF. This chain joins TRBV5-6 and TRBJ1-6, with 7 bases matching TRBD1. Germline V gives CDR1 SGHDT, CDR2 YYEEEE. There are 17 residues in the CDR3. Unmatched junction bases numbered 11, after V lost 4 bases and J lost 4 bases.

This clone appeared once. The CDR3 spells CATSDPGQGGYTF. For the CDR3, the DNA is TGTGCCACCAGTGATCCAGGGCAGGGTGGCTACACCTTC. The J gene is TRBJ1-2, the V gene TRBV24-1; D perhaps matches TRBD1 (5 bases). Germline CDR1 is KGHDR and CDR2 is SFDVKD. Trimming shortened V by 3 bases and J by 7 bases, and 11 bases separated the two germline ends. The CDR3 totals 13 residues.